This passage covers 11 T cell receptor beta chains from one sample sequenced in a study of lymphopenia after photon versus proton radiotherapy. Method: immunoSEQ multiplex PCR; TCRdb's copy keeps in-frame clones and lacks some. The sample shows approximately 30,000 clones, under 85% of them seen only once. The material sequenced was peripheral blood, taken from a patient treated with photon-based radiotherapy. The source is a woman aged 45-65 years with pancreatic cancer.

The chain has TRBV10-3 and TRBJ1-1; D unresolved. CDR1 is ENHRY and CDR2 is SYGVKD in the germline V gene. The V and J ends lost 2 bases and 4 bases respectively, with 8 bases between them. The CDR3 extends over 13 amino acids. CDR3: CAISEGRPTEAFF. In DNA, the CDR3 is TGTGCCATCAGTGAGGGGCGTCCCACTGAAGCTTTCTTT.

This clone was seen only a few times. This chain uses TRBV5-1 with TRBJ2-7; D possibly corresponds to TRBD1 (6 bases). V lost 4 bases, J lost 0 bases, and 11 bases lay in between. The length of the CDR3 is 14 residues. Germline V gives CDR1 SGHRS, CDR2 YFSETQ. The CDR3 region is CASSPTGSSYEQYF. The CDR3 nucleotides are TGCGCCAGCAGCCCGACAGGAAGCTCCTACGAGCAGTACTTC.

The chain couples TRBV19 to TRBJ2-1, with D perhaps TRBD1 or TRBD2 (5 bases each). This CDR3 is built from 16 residues. Looked up from germline, CDR1 is LNHDA and CDR2 is SQIVND (reference sequence). V was clipped by 5 bases and J by 3 bases, with 17 bases between them. CDR3 DNA: TGTGCCAGTAGTCCCTCTCGAGGGGATTACTACAATGAGCAGTTCTTC. Translating it yields CASSPSRGDYYNEQFF.

The V and J genes are TRBV2 and TRBJ2-5; D remains unclear. CDR1 and CDR2 (germline): SNHLY, FYNNEI. Trimming took off 9 bases at V and 4 bases at J, with 18 bases between the two ends. The CDR3 contains 14 residues. The CDR3 nucleotides read TGTGCCAGTAATGTGGACCGTTGGAGAGAGACCCAGTACTTC. This sequence encodes CASNVDRWRETQYF.

This rearrangement joins TRBV5-6 to TRBJ2-1, with 13 bases lining up with TRBD2. Germline V gene lookup returns CDR1 SGHDT and CDR2 YYEEEE. The CDR3 sequence is 19 residues long. The V gene end was trimmed by 1 base and the J gene end by 1 base; junction bases not matched to a gene: 8. CDR3 coding DNA: TGTGCCAGCAGCTTGAGCCCGGGACTAGCGGGATTTTCCTACAATGAGCAGTTCTTC. Its protein product is CASSLSPGLAGFSYNEQFF.

The chain joins TRBV5-6 to TRBJ2-7; maybe TRBD1 (7 bases). Germline loops: CDR1 SGHDT, CDR2 YYEEEE. V was pared by 4 bases and J by 0 bases, with 14 bases between. The CDR3 loop spans 15 amino acids. For the CDR3, the DNA is TGTGCCAGCAGCGGGCAGGGGGGCCTCTCCTACGAGCAGTACTTC. Protein: CASSGQGGLSYEQYF.

V gene TRBV7-3 combines with J gene TRBJ1-5; possibly TRBD1 for D (6 bases). The germline V and J ends were trimmed by 4 bases and 4 bases, with 11 bases remaining between them. Germline CDR1 SGHTA, CDR2 FQGTGA. The CDR3 is 14 residues long. CDR3 region: CASSYIRGNQPQHF. CDR3 nucleotides: TGTGCCAGCAGCTATATCAGGGGAAATCAGCCCCAGCATTTT.

The chain links TRBV28 to TRBJ2-5, with D tentatively TRBD1 (5 bases). The V and J ends lost 2 bases and 0 bases respectively, with 7 bases between them. The CDR3 is made up of 14 amino acids. Germline values: CDR1 MDHEN, CDR2 SYDVKM. Here the CDR3 reads CASSLPGYQETQYF. The CDR3 DNA follows: TGTGCCAGCAGTTTACCAGGGTACCAAGAGACCCAGTACTTC.

The V call is TRBV28, the J call TRBJ1-4; D not certain. Germline V gives CDR1 MDHEN, CDR2 SYDVKM. Trimming cost V 2 bases and J 0 bases, with 10 bases left between them. This CDR3 has 16 amino acids. In DNA, the CDR3 is TGTGCCAGCAGTTTAATGGGATTCGCAACTAATGAAAAACTGTTTTTT. Translation gives CASSLMGFATNEKLFF.

This chain links TRBV18 with TRBJ2-7; no definite D call. CDR1 KGHSH and CDR2 LQKENI come from the germline V gene. This CDR3 region has 15 residues. V lost 3 bases and J 5 bases, leaving 17 bases between the germline ends. The CDR3 DNA is TGTGCCAGCTCACCTCAAGGAGACTGGAAGAACGAGCAGTACTTC. As protein: CASSPQGDWKNEQYF. The variable domain in full, with the rest retrieved from reference TRBV18 and TRBJ2-7, is NAGVMQNPRHLVRRRGQEARLRCSPMKGHSHVYWYRQLPEEGLKFMVYLQKENIIDESGMPKERFSAEFPKEGPSILRIQQVVRGDSAAYFCASSPQGDWKNEQYFGPGTRLTVT.

The chain couples TRBV2 to TRBJ2-5; D ambiguous. V was clipped by 6 bases and J by 0 bases, with 5 bases between them. Germline V gene data show CDR1 as SNHLY and CDR2 as FYNNEI. The CDR3 consists of 12 residues. The CDR3 coding sequence is TGTGCCAGCAGGGCTAACCAAGAGACCCAGTACTTC. As protein: CASRANQETQYF.